The 21 T cell receptor beta chains below come from one sample, sequenced in a study of blood T cell repertoires in COVID-19. This table comes from immunoSEQ multiplex PCR, and its TCRdb copy is limited to in-frame clones, with some not included. This sample carries 150,000 to 200,000 clones, more than 90% of them seen once, and the ten largest clones take over 15%. Material for sequencing was peripheral blood. The receptors come from a man in his 60s with active or convalescent COVID-19.

This sequence joins TRBV27 and TRBJ2-5; TRBD2 agrees at 12 bases. This CDR3 region has 21 residues. The V and J ends lost 7 bases and 7 bases, in that order; junction bases with no gene match: 28. Germline CDR1 and CDR2: MNHEY and SMNVEV (reference sequence). In DNA, the CDR3 is TGTGCCAGCACCCCAGTCACTCGGCTAGCGGGGGGGCTAGACCCTCTAGGGACCCAGTACTTC. Protein sequence: CASTPVTRLAGGLDPLGTQYF.

The J gene is TRBJ2-6, the V gene TRBV3-1 (or the pseudogene TRBV3-2); D not resolved. With 8 bases removed from V and 2 bases from J, the gap between germline ends came to 13 bases. The CDR3 runs 15 residues. CDR1 is LGHDT and CDR2 is YNNKEL in the germline V gene (reference sequence). CDR3 amino acids: CASEVRRPGANVLTF. The CDR3 nucleotides are TGTGCCAGCGAAGTTAGGAGACCTGGGGCCAACGTCCTGACTTTC.

The chain employs TRBV5-8 and TRBJ1-1, with a tentative D call TRBD1 (6 bases). Germline CDR1 reads SGHTS; CDR2 reads YDEGEE. Between the trimmed V and J ends, which lost 4 bases and 8 bases, there was a span of 9 bases. The CDR3 covers 11 residues. CDR3 bases: TGTGCCAGCAGCGAGGGGACAGAAGCTTTCTTT. This encodes CASSEGTEAFF.

This chain connects TRBV7-2 to TRBJ2-3, with D unresolved. CDR3 length equals 13 residues. V shed 1 base and J shed 4 bases, with 6 bases lying between them. In germline, CDR1 is SGHTA, CDR2 FQGNSA. DNA for the CDR3: TGTGCCAGCAGCTTAGGCCGGGCAGATACGCAGTATTTT. Translation: CASSLGRADTQYF.

The chain is built from TRBV29-1 and TRBJ1-1; 9 bases agree with TRBD1. Trimming at V came to 6 bases and at J to 9 bases, leaving 11 bases not matched to a gene. Germline lookup yields CDR1 SQVTM and CDR2 ANQGSEA. The CDR3 loop spans 13 amino acids. CDR3 protein: CSVAGQGSSQAFF. The CDR3 DNA follows: TGCAGCGTGGCGGGACAGGGAAGTTCGCAAGCTTTCTTT.

This clone was seen more than once but under ten times. The genes are TRBV7-2 and TRBJ1-6; D is undetermined. The CDR3 is 15 amino acids. Trimming shortened V by 6 bases and J by 1 base, and 10 bases separated the two germline ends. Looked up from germline, CDR1 is SGHTA and CDR2 is FQGNSA. As DNA, the CDR3 is TGTGCCAGCAGGACCTGGGAGTCCTATAATTCACCCCTCCACTTT. Translation: CASRTWESYNSPLHF.

The V and J genes are TRBV7-8 and TRBJ1-2, with 7 nucleotides matching TRBD1. The CDR3 runs 14 residues. Germline CDR1 SGHVS, CDR2 FQNEAQ. The ends lost 4 bases at V and 4 bases at J; junction bases unmatched: 6. CDR3 region: CASSSTGKGYGYTF. In DNA, the CDR3 is TGTGCCAGCAGCTCGACAGGGAAGGGCTATGGCTACACCTTC.

This clone was recorded only once. V usage is TRBV19 and J usage is TRBJ1-5; D is uncertain. Trimming took off 6 bases at V and 6 bases at J, with 18 bases between the two ends. The CDR3 runs 15 residues. CDR1 LNHDA and CDR2 SQIVND come from the germline V gene (reference sequence). CDR3 nucleotides: TGTGCCAGTAGCAGCAGAGATCAGCGCGGTCAGCCCCAGCATTTT. Translation gives CASSSRDQRGQPQHF.

The chain uses TRBV4-1 and TRBJ1-1; 9 bases are shared with TRBD1. The trim removed 4 bases at V and 10 bases at J, leaving 7 bases unmatched. The CDR3 spans 13 residues. Per germline, CDR1 MGHRA and CDR2 YSYEKL. CDR3 nucleotide sequence: TGCGCCAGCAGCCGGCGGGACAGGGAAGGAGCTTTCTTT. Residues: CASSRRDREGAFF.

This clone showed up just once. The CDR3 coding sequence is TGTGCCAGCAGGAGTGTGATCGGGACTAGCCTTTTCAATGAGCAGTTCTTC. It is translated as CASRSVIGTSLFNEQFF. The gene calls are TRBV25-1 and TRBJ2-1, with 9 nucleotides matching TRBD2. With V trimmed by 6 bases and J by 6 bases, 15 bases remained unmatched. CDR3 size: 17 residues. CDR1 is MGHDK, CDR2 SYGVNS, per germline.

The V call is TRBV7-2, the J call TRBJ1-5; a weak D match, TRBD1 (6 bases). Germline-derived CDR1 and CDR2 are SGHTA and FQGNSA. With 6 bases removed from V and 0 bases from J, the gap between germline ends came to 12 bases. The CDR3 sequence is 15 residues long. DNA of the CDR3: TGTGCCAGCAGGGACAGCCCTTTTAGCAATCAGCCCCAGCATTTT. This codes for CASRDSPFSNQPQHF.

The CDR3 sequence is CASSPSDSSSYGYTF. The CDR3 coding sequence is TGTGCCAGCTCACCCTCCGACAGTTCGTCTTACGGCTACACCTTC. The chain uses TRBV18 and TRBJ1-2; possibly TRBD1 for D (5 bases). The CDR3 contains 15 residues. The germline gives CDR1 KGHSH, CDR2 LQKENI. The V end was cut by 3 bases, the J end by 8 bases, with 19 bases between.

This chain uses TRBV6-1 with TRBJ2-5; no firm D call. Trimming pared 5 bases from V and 5 bases from J, leaving 9 bases between. The CDR3 loop spans 12 amino acids. From germline, CDR1 is MNHNS and CDR2 SASEGT. CDR3 protein: CASSPSAETQYF. As DNA, the CDR3 is TGTGCCAGCAGTCCAAGTGCGGAGACCCAGTACTTC.

The chain is built from TRBV2 and TRBJ2-2; 8 bases match TRBD1. V was pared by 6 bases and J by 7 bases, with 10 bases of the junction left unmatched. This CDR3 region has 15 residues. Germline V gives CDR1 SNHLY, CDR2 FYNNEI. The CDR3 nucleotides are TGTGCCAGCAGCAGGGGGCTTGGGCTCAGCGGGGAGCTGTTTTTT. Translation gives CASSRGLGLSGELFF.

This chain connects TRBV29-1 to TRBJ1-5; 7 bases fit TRBD1. With V trimmed by 6 bases and J by 6 bases, 8 bases remained unmatched. The CDR3 is 13 residues long. CDR1 is SQVTM, CDR2 ANQGSEA, per germline. DNA for the CDR3: TGCAGCGTATTGACAGGGTCGGGTCAGCCCCAGCATTTT. Translated: CSVLTGSGQPQHF.

The chain employs TRBV10-3 and TRBJ2-2; the match to TRBD2 covers 11 bases. CDR3 length: 17 amino acids. The junction had 9 bases not matched to a gene; V was cut back by 6 bases and J by 3 bases. Germline loops: CDR1 ENHRY, CDR2 SYGVKD. The CDR3 DNA reads as TGTGCCATCAGGCACGCTAGCGGGGGGACTGACACCGGGGAGCTGTTTTTT. It codes for CAIRHASGGTDTGELFF.

The V gene is TRBV28, the J gene TRBJ2-7; D possibly corresponds to TRBD1 (7 bases). Germline V gene data show CDR1 as MDHEN and CDR2 as SYDVKM. Trimming cost V 7 bases and J 4 bases, with 20 bases left between them. The CDR3 consists of 15 residues. The CDR3 sequence is CASTSGGTDTYEQYF. DNA for the CDR3: TGTGCCAGCACCTCAGGCGGGACAGATACATACGAGCAGTACTTC.

The chain links TRBV4-1 to TRBJ2-1, with D perhaps matching TRBD2 (5 bases). The CDR3 sequence is 16 residues long. V was trimmed by 1 base and J by 0 bases, leaving 10 bases between them. Germline V gene lookup returns CDR1 MGHRA and CDR2 YSYEKL. The CDR3 DNA reads TGCGCCAGCAGCCAAGGACTATCCGACTCCTACAATGAGCAGTTCTTC. Translated, it gives CASSQGLSDSYNEQFF.

V usage is TRBV29-1 and J usage is TRBJ2-3; maybe TRBD1 (7 bases). This CDR3 has 14 residues. Germline values: CDR1 SQVTM, CDR2 ANQGSEA. V lost 7 bases to trimming and J lost 1 base, with 15 bases between them. The CDR3 here is CSGDQGGGTDTQYF. In nucleotides, the CDR3 is TGCAGCGGGGATCAGGGGGGCGGCACAGATACGCAGTATTTT.

V usage is TRBV4-2 and J usage is TRBJ2-6; 7 bases are shared with TRBD1. The CDR3 contains 18 residues. Germline CDR1 reads LGHNA; CDR2 reads YNFKEQ. V trimming: 0 bases; J trimming: 0 bases; junction bases outside the gene matches: 5. The CDR3 loop is CASSQDQDRSSGANVLTF. CDR3 DNA: TGTGCCAGCAGCCAAGATCAGGACAGGAGCTCTGGGGCCAACGTCCTGACTTTC.

This clone was detected a few times. The chain links TRBV11-3 to TRBJ2-2; 8 positions match TRBD1. Per the germline V gene, CDR1 is SGHNT and CDR2 is YENEEA. CDR3 length: 16 amino acids. Trimming removed 5 bases from V and 4 bases from J; junction bases left unmatched: 9. This CDR3 reads CASSLFQGAGTGELFF. CDR3 in DNA: TGTGCCAGCAGCCTGTTTCAGGGGGCAGGCACCGGGGAGCTGTTTTTT.